One and the same sample provided the 5 T cell receptor beta chains below, sequenced in a study of T-cell memory formation after mild COVID-19. TCRdb re-called the 5' RACE reads with MiXCR, one entry per CDR3 protein. The sample shows 550,000 to 700,000 distinct CDR3 sequences, 17% of them seen only once. Sequences were obtained from PBMCs or a T cell subset sorted from them (not recorded which). The receptor set was obtained from an adult woman who had mild COVID-19 (a few samples of this study predate the infection). Cell type and time point are not known.

A few counts support this clonotype. The chain carries TRBV20-1 and TRBJ1-5, with D possibly being TRBD1 (6 bases). Germline V lookup: CDR1 DFQATT, CDR2 SNEGSKA (reference sequence). V was pared by 6 bases and J by 1 base, with 13 bases between. This CDR3 spans 14 amino acids. The CDR3 DNA reads TGCAGTGCAGGGGGACGATTCAGCAATCAGCCCCAGCATTTT. It translates to CSAGGRFSNQPQHF.

The V and J genes are TRBV7-2 and TRBJ2-5; no definite D call. CDR3 length equals 16 residues. The V and J ends lost 1 base and 7 bases respectively, with 19 bases between them. Germline V gene data show CDR1 as SGHTA and CDR2 as FQGNSA. In DNA, the CDR3 is TGTGCCAGCAGCTTAGTGCCCCAACCCGGTTCTGGGACCCAGTACTTC. Translated, it gives CASSLVPQPGSGTQYF.

This clonotype was seen at least ten times. The chain links TRBV7-6 to TRBJ1-1; TRBD1 matches at 7 bases. CDR1 and CDR2 (germline): SGHVS, FNYEAQ. The CDR3 length is 15 residues. Losses at the gene ends were 1 base for V and 0 bases for J; bases not matched to a gene: 2. CDR3 loop: CASSLEQGLNTEAFF. DNA of the CDR3: TGTGCCAGCAGCTTAGAACAGGGGTTGAACACTGAAGCTTTCTTT. Drawing the rest from reference TRBV7-6 and TRBJ1-1, the complete variable domain is GAGVSQSPRYKVTKRGQDVALRCDPISGHVSLYWYRQALGQGPEFLTYFNYEAQQDKSGLPNDRFSAERPEGSISTLTIQRTEQRDSAMYRCASSLEQGLNTEAFFGQGTRLTVV.

The rearrangement uses TRBV12-3 or TRBV12-4 and TRBJ1-2; D remains ambiguous. The CDR3 loop spans 16 amino acids. Trimming took off 4 bases at V and 5 bases at J, with 20 bases between the two ends. CDR3 amino acids: CASSSARVTRPYGYTF. For the CDR3, the DNA is TGTGCCAGCAGTTCTGCAAGGGTAACTCGGCCTTATGGCTACACCTTC.

This clonotype was counted a few times. The rearrangement uses TRBV30 and TRBJ1-1; D is uncertain. This CDR3 has 13 amino acids. The V end was cut by 5 bases, the J end by 2 bases, with 12 bases between. Looked up from germline, CDR1 is GTSNPN and CDR2 is SVGIG (reference sequence). The CDR3 here is CAWLPRLNTEAFF. In nucleotides, the CDR3 is TGTGCCTGGCTCCCTCGGCTCAACACTGAAGCTTTCTTT.